These 28 T cell receptor beta chains came from one sample sequenced in a study of blood T cell repertoires in COVID-19. Some clones are missing from TCRdb's copy, which holds only in-frame ones; the method was immunoSEQ multiplex PCR. Of a few hundred thousand clones in the sample, approximately 88% are singletons; the top ten hold 1.2%. Material: PBMCs or T cells enriched from blood (not recorded which). The receptors here all came from a woman in her 40s with acute COVID-19.

The V and J genes are TRBV18 and TRBJ2-5, with 7 bases identical to TRBD1. This CDR3 contains 14 residues. Germline CDR1 reads KGHSH; CDR2 reads LQKENI. Trimming cost V 3 bases and J 4 bases; bases outside gene matches: 5. For the CDR3, the DNA is TGTGCCAGCTCACCGACAGGGAAGGTAGAGACCCAGTACTTC. Translation gives CASSPTGKVETQYF.

The V gene is TRBV16, the J gene TRBJ1-2; D is perhaps TRBD1 (6 bases). The CDR3 consists of 14 residues. Trimming pared 2 bases from V and 2 bases from J, leaving 9 bases between. The germline V gene encodes CDR1 KGHSY and CDR2 FQNENV. CDR3 sequence: CASSQSQGNYGYTF. The DNA for the CDR3 is TGTGCCAGCAGCCAAAGTCAGGGGAACTATGGCTACACCTTC. Drawing the rest from reference TRBV16 and TRBJ1-2, the complete variable domain is GEEVAQTPKHLVRGEGQKAKLYCAPIKGHSYVFWYQQVLKNEFKFLISFQNENVFDETGMPKERFSAKCLPNSPCSLEIQATKLEDSAVYFCASSQSQGNYGYTFGSGTRLTVV.

V and J are TRBV6-5 and TRBJ2-1; a possible D gene is TRBD2 (6 bases). CDR1 and CDR2 (germline): MNHEY, SVGAGI. Trimming left V 6 bases short and J 4 bases short, with 13 bases between. The CDR3 runs to 14 residues. The CDR3 sequence is CASRLGTPYNEQFF. DNA for the CDR3: TGTGCCAGCAGACTTGGGACTCCGTACAATGAGCAGTTCTTC.

The chain is built from TRBV11-2 and TRBJ2-1; D unclear. Germline loops: CDR1 SGHAT, CDR2 FQNNGV. Deletions cut 3 bases from V and 10 bases from J, with 10 bases between. This CDR3 spans 12 amino acids. DNA for the CDR3: TGTGCCAGCAGCTTTCATCTTCGGGAGCAGTTCTTC. Protein sequence: CASSFHLREQFF.

The gene calls are TRBV7-8 and TRBJ2-2, with D maybe TRBD2 (5 bases). There are 18 residues in the CDR3. The germline V gene encodes CDR1 SGHVS and CDR2 FQNEAQ. V was clipped by 2 bases and J by 0 bases, with 16 bases between them. CDR3 DNA sequence: TGTGCCAGCAGCTTACGGATGGTCGGAGGATCGAACACCGGGGAGCTGTTTTTT. Translated: CASSLRMVGGSNTGELFF.

CDR3 in DNA: TGTGCCAGCAGCACATTTGCGGGGAGGATCTATGGCTACACCTTC. It encodes CASSTFAGRIYGYTF. The chain recombines TRBV6-5 with TRBJ1-2; D is uncertain. Trimming left V 6 bases short and J 4 bases short, with 18 bases between. Per germline, CDR1 MNHEY and CDR2 SVGAGI. CDR3 length equals 15 residues.

This rearrangement joins TRBV10-3 to TRBJ2-7, with 11 bases lining up with TRBD2. V was clipped by 3 bases and J by 2 bases; unmatched bases: 6. CDR3 length: 16 amino acids. The germline CDR1 and CDR2 sequences are ENHRY and SYGVKD. The CDR3 coding sequence is TGTGCCATCAGTGATGATACTAGCGGGAGTCCCTACGAGCAGTACTTC. It specifies CAISDDTSGSPYEQYF.

This clone was observed a few times. The J gene is TRBJ2-7, the V gene TRBV7-3; weak D call: TRBD1 (6 bases). Trimming removed 5 bases from V and 6 bases from J, with 17 bases in between. The CDR3 spans 14 residues. Germline CDR1 and CDR2: SGHTA and FQGTGA. This chain's CDR3 is CASSPDRTVGEQYF. The CDR3 nucleotides read TGTGCCAGCAGCCCCGACAGGACAGTCGGCGAGCAGTACTTC.

The rearrangement uses TRBV19 and TRBJ1-3; the match to TRBD1 covers 7 bases. The germline V gene encodes CDR1 LNHDA and CDR2 SQIVND (reference sequence). J gave up 4 bases and V 6 bases, and 12 bases lay outside the gene matches. The CDR3 runs to 16 residues. CDR3 region: CASSQTPRGGGNTIYF. The CDR3 DNA is TGTGCCAGTAGCCAAACCCCGAGAGGGGGCGGAAACACCATATATTTT. Variable domain in full (rest from reference TRBV19 and TRBJ1-3): DGGITQSPKYLFRKEGQNVTLSCEQNLNHDAMYWYRQDPGQGLRLIYYSQIVNDFQKGDIAEGYSVSREKKESFPLTVTSAQKNPTAFYLCASSQTPRGGGNTIYFGEGSWLTVV.

CDR3 DNA sequence: TGTGCCAGCAGCCAGGGTGGCTATGGCTACACCTTC. It translates to CASSQGGYGYTF. The chain recombines TRBV12-3 or TRBV12-4 with TRBJ1-2; D might be TRBD1 (5 bases). The ends were cut back, 6 bases at V and 4 bases at J, with 9 bases in the middle. This CDR3 has 12 residues.

This clone appeared once. The chain is built from TRBV28 and TRBJ1-2; no reliable D call. The V gene lost 4 bases and the J gene lost 2 bases, with 8 bases spanning the gap. Germline assignment: CDR1 MDHEN and CDR2 SYDVKM. This CDR3 comprises 13 residues. CDR3 loop: CASSSRINYGYTF. The CDR3 region has the DNA TGTGCCAGCAGTTCCCGTATAAACTATGGCTACACCTTC.

This sequence joins TRBV5-4 and TRBJ1-2; D gene unclear. The CDR3 consists of 14 residues. Trimming took 0 bases from V and 2 from J, leaving 8 bases between them. CDR1 SGHNT and CDR2 YYREEE come from the germline V gene (reference sequence). The CDR3, as DNA: TGTGCCAGCAGCTTGGGGGGAGAAAACTATGGCTACACCTTC. It is translated as CASSLGGENYGYTF.

The chain employs TRBV11-3 and TRBJ2-1; TRBD2 matches 13 bases. This CDR3 is built from 15 residues. After removal of 4 bases from V and 8 bases from J, the junction contained 5 bases not matched to a gene. Looked up from germline, CDR1 is SGHNT and CDR2 is YENEEA. CDR3 residues: CASSYPLAGGYEQFF. In nucleotides, the CDR3 is TGTGCCAGCAGCTATCCACTAGCGGGAGGGTATGAGCAGTTCTTC.

The chain combines TRBV5-1 with TRBJ1-1; 7 nucleotides agree with TRBD1. Per the germline V gene, CDR1 is SGHRS and CDR2 is YFSETQ. V shed 0 bases and J 4 bases; nucleotides not matched to a gene: 9. This CDR3 has 16 residues. The CDR3 DNA is TGCGCCAGCAGCTTGGCGCGACAGGGATTTGGCACTGAAGCTTTCTTT. Its translation: CASSLARQGFGTEAFF. Variable domain in full (rest from reference TRBV5-1 and TRBJ1-1): KAGVTQTPRYLIKTRGQQVTLSCSPISGHRSVSWYQQTPGQGLQFLFEYFSETQRNKGNFPGRFSGRQFSNSRSEMNVSTLELGDSALYLCASSLARQGFGTEAFFGQGTRLTVV.

V usage is TRBV9 and J usage is TRBJ2-7, with a weak D call TRBD1 (5 bases). V was pared by 2 bases and J by 2 bases, with 14 bases between. This CDR3 is 15 amino acids long. CDR1 SGDLS and CDR2 YYNGEE come from the germline V gene. CDR3 in amino acids: CASSVMPGRAYEQYF. For the CDR3, the DNA is TGTGCCAGCAGCGTGATGCCAGGGCGAGCCTACGAGCAGTACTTC.

The V gene is TRBV5-1, the J gene TRBJ1-2; D is perhaps TRBD1 (6 bases). The germline gives CDR1 SGHRS, CDR2 YFSETQ. The V end lost 2 bases, the J end lost 10 bases, and 12 bases lay between the germline ends. CDR3 length: 12 amino acids. In nucleotides, the CDR3 is TGCGCCAGCAGCTTTTCAGGGGAAGACTACACCTTC. This codes for CASSFSGEDYTF.

The rearrangement joins TRBV28 to TRBJ1-1, with a possible D match to TRBD1 (6 bases). The CDR3 is 14 amino acids. CDR1 is MDHEN, CDR2 SYDVKM, per germline. The V end was cut by 5 bases, the J end by 7 bases, with 17 bases between. This CDR3 is CASSLTGQQYEAFF. For the CDR3, the DNA is TGTGCCAGCAGTCTCACCGGACAGCAGTATGAAGCTTTCTTT.

The chain recombines TRBV28 with TRBJ2-2; tentatively, D is TRBD2 (5 bases). V lost 8 bases and J lost 6, with 16 bases in between. The length of the CDR3 is 14 residues. Germline V CDR1 and CDR2: MDHEN, SYDVKM. DNA for the CDR3: TGTGCCAGCGGCAAAGCTAGCCTATCCGGGGAGCTGTTTTTT. It translates to CASGKASLSGELFF.

This chain uses TRBV7-8 with TRBJ2-2; 8 positions agree with TRBD1. The germline gives CDR1 SGHVS, CDR2 FQNEAQ. The CDR3 runs to 15 residues. Unmatched junction bases numbered 5, after V lost 6 bases and J lost 2 bases. The CDR3 DNA reads as TGTGCCAGCAGATCGGGGACAGGCAACACCGGGGAGCTGTTTTTT. Amino acids: CASRSGTGNTGELFF.

The genes are TRBV27 and TRBJ2-7; 7 bases agree with TRBD1. The CDR3 length is 13 residues. Germline V gene data show CDR1 as MNHEY and CDR2 as SMNVEV (reference sequence). The J segment lost 5 bases and the V segment lost 7 bases, leaving 8 bases of the junction unmatched. The CDR3 reads CASKRQGSHEQYV. The CDR3 nucleotides read TGTGCCAGCAAACGACAGGGTAGCCACGAGCAGTACGTC.

Worth noting for this clone: The same CDR3 arises from other DNA sequences in this sample as well. The gene calls are TRBV12-3 or TRBV12-4 and TRBJ1-5; perhaps TRBD1 as D (6 bases). There are 13 residues in the CDR3. Trimming left V 5 bases short and J 4 bases short, with 9 bases between. CDR3 coding DNA: TGTGCCAGCAGTCTACAGGGTAATCAGCCCCAGCATTTT. Translation: CASSLQGNQPQHF.

The gene calls are TRBV5-1 and TRBJ2-3; 10 nucleotides match TRBD2. V dropped 4 bases and J dropped 0; count of bases not matched to a gene: 5. Germline values: CDR1 SGHRS, CDR2 YFSETQ. The CDR3 extends over 16 amino acids. CDR3 DNA: TGCGCCAGCAGCCCGGGACTAGCGACTAGCACAGATACGCAGTATTTT. As protein: CASSPGLATSTDTQYF.

The V and J genes are TRBV27 and TRBJ2-1; D is ambiguous. The germline V gene encodes CDR1 MNHEY and CDR2 SMNVEV (reference sequence). V lost 6 bases and J 7 bases, leaving 22 bases between the germline ends. The CDR3 is 16 amino acids. The CDR3 sequence is CASSRGTLLRKNEQFF. Here the CDR3 DNA reads TGTGCCAGCAGCCGAGGTACACTCCTCAGAAAGAATGAGCAGTTCTTC.

Concerning this clone itself: An end of the junction does not agree with germline; a read error may underlie this. This sequence joins TRBV28 and TRBJ2-1, with D possibly being TRBD1 (6 bases). This CDR3 has 15 residues. Germline-derived CDR1 and CDR2 are MDHEN and SYDVKM. CDR3: CASSFPGESCNEQFF. The DNA of the CDR3 is TGTGCCAGCAGTTTCCCAGGGGAGTCCTGCAATGAGCAGTTCTTC.

The chain is built from TRBV5-4 and TRBJ2-7; TRBD1 might be the D (5 bases). Between the trimmed V and J ends, which lost 5 bases and 5 bases, there was a span of 20 bases. The CDR3 extends over 15 amino acids. Germline V gives CDR1 SGHNT, CDR2 YYREEE (reference sequence). The CDR3: CASSPHRATGNEQYF. CDR3 bases: TGTGCCAGCAGTCCCCACCGCGCTACAGGCAACGAGCAGTACTTC.

V usage is TRBV9 and J usage is TRBJ1-1; D unclear. Germline V CDR1 and CDR2: SGDLS, YYNGEE. CDR3 length: 18 amino acids. Trimming pared 0 bases from V and 4 bases from J, leaving 22 bases between. The CDR3 loop is CASSVGTWQTLDFTEAFF. CDR3 in DNA: TGTGCCAGCAGCGTAGGTACATGGCAGACCCTTGACTTCACTGAAGCTTTCTTT.

The V call is TRBV7-3, the J call TRBJ2-1; TRBD2 matches at 7 bases. Germline CDR1 and CDR2: SGHTA and FQGTGA. J gave up 2 bases and V 2 bases, and 3 bases lay outside the gene matches. There are 15 residues in the CDR3. This CDR3 reads CASSLVTSAYNEQFF. In DNA, the CDR3 is TGTGCCAGCAGCTTAGTAACTAGCGCCTACAATGAGCAGTTCTTC.

The V gene is TRBV27, the J gene TRBJ1-6; D perhaps matches TRBD1 (6 bases). The CDR3 consists of 17 residues. The V gene lost 5 bases and the J gene lost 8 bases, with 22 bases spanning the gap. Germline CDR1 MNHEY, CDR2 SMNVEV (reference sequence). The CDR3 region has the DNA TGTGCCAGCAGTACCACCCCTAACAGGGTTCGGGATTCACCCCTCCACTTT. Amino acids: CASSTTPNRVRDSPLHF.